This entry describes one T cell receptor (beta chain). What it binds is unknown. This record comes from a study of graft-versus-host responses after intestinal transplantation. Across the whole study: Anti-thymocyte globulin induction preceded 2 to 4 years of tacrolimus and steroid maintenance in all recipients.

The method was immunoSEQ multiplex PCR; TCRdb's version includes in-frame clones alone and lacks a portion of them. The sample shows more than 70,000 clones, roughly 80% of them seen only once. Germline CDR1 is MNHNS and CDR2 is SASEGT. J was trimmed by 4 bases and V by 4 bases; bases with no gene match: 4. This CDR3 comprises 14 residues. The study's findings and limits: The recipient marrow held GvH clones, and some of them showed up first in ileum or blood.

This TCR was recovered from a human donor who received an intestinal transplant. The material was unstimulated CD4+ T cells sorted from spleen or lymph node cells, obtained before intestinal transplant. The rearrangement uses TRBV6-1 and TRBJ2-5; 9 positions agree with TRBD2. The CDR3 spells CASSAGTSLETQYF. The CDR3, as DNA: TGTGCCAGCAGTGCCGGGACTAGCTTAGAGACCCAGTACTTC.